A single sample gave rise to the 17 T cell receptor beta chains below, sequenced in a study of monozygotic twins with inflammatory bowel disease. Reprocessing the 5' RACE reads, TCRdb reports a single entry for every CDR3 protein and omits DNA. In total, the table holds around 450,000 distinct CDR3 sequences. Sequences were obtained from blood. The receptors originated from a human donor with ulcerative colitis or Crohn's disease, or a healthy co-twin of an affected twin (not recorded which).

V gene TRBV5-1 combines with J gene TRBJ2-3; TCRdb proposes TRBD2, but this gene call is untestable without DNA. Germline V gene lookup returns CDR1 SGHRS and CDR2 YFSETQ. This CDR3 spans 16 amino acids. The CDR3 sequence is CASSSLGGGAIDTQYF. Full variable domain (rest looked up from reference TRBV5-1 and TRBJ2-3): KAGVTQTPRYLIKTRGQQVTLSCSPISGHRSVSWYQQTPGQGLQFLFEYFSETQRNKGNFPGRFSGRQFSNSRSEMNVSTLELGDSALYLCASSSLGGGAIDTQYFGPGTRLTVL.

The rearrangement joins TRBV7-6 to TRBJ2-3; absent DNA, TCRdb's TRBD2 call cannot be checked. The CDR3 runs to 16 residues. The germline gives CDR1 SGHVS, CDR2 FNYEAQ. The CDR3 reads CASSPLAGSITDTQYF.

V gene TRBV5-6 combines with J gene TRBJ1-6. The CDR3 has 17 amino acids. CDR1 SGHDT and CDR2 YYEEEE come from the germline V gene. CDR3 sequence: CASSLTELSSYNSPLHF.

CDR3: CASSSSSGGAANTGELFF. The chain links TRBV5-1 to TRBJ2-2; there is no DNA to check the TCRdb D call of TRBD2. The length of the CDR3 is 18 residues. CDR1 is SGHRS, CDR2 YFSETQ, per germline. The variable domain in full, with the rest retrieved from reference TRBV5-1 and TRBJ2-2, is KAGVTQTPRYLIKTRGQQVTLSCSPISGHRSVSWYQQTPGQGLQFLFEYFSETQRNKGNFPGRFSGRQFSNSRSEMNVSTLELGDSALYLCASSSSSGGAANTGELFFGEGSRLTVL.

The rearrangement uses TRBV5-8 and TRBJ2-3; the TCRdb D gene call, TRBD1, has no DNA to confirm it. The CDR3 has 16 residues. Germline CDR1 is SGHTS and CDR2 is YDEGEE. This CDR3 is CASSHADRAFTGTQYF.

The rearrangement joins TRBV20-1 to TRBJ1-1; checking the TCRdb D call of TRBD1 is not possible without DNA. Germline CDR1 is DFQATT and CDR2 is SNEGSKA (reference sequence). This CDR3 contains 15 residues. The CDR3 sequence is CSAAQGTGLGTEAFF.

The chain links TRBV29-1 to TRBJ2-7. The CDR3 covers 16 residues. The germline V gene encodes CDR1 SQVTM and CDR2 ANQGSEA. CDR3 region: CSVGDQRTLLSYEQYF.

The V call is TRBV28, the J call TRBJ2-3; TCRdb's D call of TRBD1 is untestable without DNA. Germline assignment: CDR1 MDHEN and CDR2 SYDVKM. The CDR3 sequence is 16 residues long. CDR3 sequence: CASSSPRQGWADTQYF.

This chain joins TRBV27 and TRBJ1-2; TCRdb outputs TRBD1, but without DNA this stays unchecked. CDR1 and CDR2 from the germline V gene are MNHEY and SMNVEV (reference sequence). CDR3 size: 13 residues. CDR3 residues: CASSFLDSYGYTF.

The chain joins TRBV7-9 to TRBJ2-1. The V gene's germline CDR1 is SEHNR and CDR2 FQNEAQ (reference sequence). The CDR3 length is 14 residues. CDR3: CASSLAGTSTEQFF. The complete variable domain, with remaining parts taken from reference TRBV7-9 and TRBJ2-1, reads DTGVSQNPRHKITKRGQNVTFRCDPISEHNRLYWYRQTLGQGPEFLTYFQNEAQLEKSRLLSDRFSAERPKGSFSTLEIQRTEQGDSAMYLCASSLAGTSTEQFFGPGTRLTVL.

The rearrangement links TRBV7-8 to TRBJ2-5. This CDR3 contains 15 residues. Germline values: CDR1 SGHVS, CDR2 FQNEAQ. The CDR3 spells CASSSDPMVTKTQYF.

The rearrangement uses TRBV18 and TRBJ2-1; checking the TCRdb D call of TRBD2 is not possible without DNA. Germline assignment: CDR1 KGHSH and CDR2 LQKENI. The CDR3 length is 16 residues. The CDR3 region is CASSPYTGTSGREQFF. The full variable domain, in which reference TRBV18 and TRBJ2-1 provide the parts outside the CDR3, is NAGVMQNPRHLVRRRGQEARLRCSPMKGHSHVYWYRQLPEEGLKFMVYLQKENIIDESGMPKERFSAEFPKEGPSILRIQQVVRGDSAAYFCASSPYTGTSGREQFFGPGTRLTVL.

The V gene is TRBV10-2, the J gene TRBJ2-7; TCRdb's D gene call, TRBD2, goes unchecked for lack of DNA. The CDR3 spans 15 residues. Germline lookup yields CDR1 WSHSY and CDR2 SAAADI. CDR3 sequence reads: CASSEWVAGAYEQYF.

The chain combines TRBV6-1 with TRBJ2-1; the D call from TCRdb, TRBD1, cannot be confirmed without DNA. Looked up from germline, CDR1 is MNHNS and CDR2 is SASEGT. This CDR3 is 15 amino acids long. CDR3 sequence reads: CASSVEGDFWNEQFF.

The chain couples TRBV6-2 or TRBV6-3 to TRBJ2-1; TCRdb reports TRBD1, a call that lacks DNA to check it against. Germline values: CDR1 MNHEY, CDR2 SVGEGT. CDR3 length: 13 residues. The CDR3 loop reads CASSNTMGVEQFF.

V gene TRBV12-3 or TRBV12-4 combines with J gene TRBJ2-5. The CDR3 runs to 14 residues. The CDR3 protein is CASRQLGRGETQYF.

The chain couples TRBV29-1 to TRBJ1-2; TCRdb's assignment of TRBD1 cannot be checked, as there is no DNA. Germline V gene lookup returns CDR1 SQVTM and CDR2 ANQGSEA. The CDR3 covers 12 residues. The CDR3 loop reads CSAVDRALGYTF.